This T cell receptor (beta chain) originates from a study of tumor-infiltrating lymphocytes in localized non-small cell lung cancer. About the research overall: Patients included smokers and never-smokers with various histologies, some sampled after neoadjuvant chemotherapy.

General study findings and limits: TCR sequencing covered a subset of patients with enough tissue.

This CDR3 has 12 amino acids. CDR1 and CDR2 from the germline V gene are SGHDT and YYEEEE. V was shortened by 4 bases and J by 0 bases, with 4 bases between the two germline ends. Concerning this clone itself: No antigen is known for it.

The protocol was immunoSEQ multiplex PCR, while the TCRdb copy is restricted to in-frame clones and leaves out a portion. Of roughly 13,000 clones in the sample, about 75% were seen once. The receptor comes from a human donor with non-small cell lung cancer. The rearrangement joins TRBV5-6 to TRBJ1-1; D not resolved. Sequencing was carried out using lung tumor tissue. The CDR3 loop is CASSGMNTEAFF. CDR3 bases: TGTGCCAGCAGCGGGATGAACACTGAAGCTTTCTTT.